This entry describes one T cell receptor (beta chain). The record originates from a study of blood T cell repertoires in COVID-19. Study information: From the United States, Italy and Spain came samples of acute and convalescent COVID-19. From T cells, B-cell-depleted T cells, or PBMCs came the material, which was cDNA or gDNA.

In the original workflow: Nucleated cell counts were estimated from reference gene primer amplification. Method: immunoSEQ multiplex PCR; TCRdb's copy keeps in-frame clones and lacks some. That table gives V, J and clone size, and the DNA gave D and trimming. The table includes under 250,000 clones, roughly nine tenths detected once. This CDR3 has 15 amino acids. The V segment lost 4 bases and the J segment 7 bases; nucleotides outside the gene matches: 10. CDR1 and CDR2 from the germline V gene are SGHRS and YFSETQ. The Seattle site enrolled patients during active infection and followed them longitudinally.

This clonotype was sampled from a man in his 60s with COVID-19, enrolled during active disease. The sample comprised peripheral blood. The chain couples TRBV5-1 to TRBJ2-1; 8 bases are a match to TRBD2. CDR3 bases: TGCGCCAGCAGCGCTACTAGCGGAAATGGGAATGAGCAGTTCTTC. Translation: CASSATSGNGNEQFF.